This TCR beta chain was captured in a study of PD-L1 blockade in urothelial cancer. Background on the study: A median blood sample held approximately 150,000 T cells and approximately 83,000 unique TCRs.

TCRdb's copy holds only in-frame clones and misses some; the assay was immunoSEQ multiplex PCR. This table has about 52,000 clones, 84% appearing once. Trimming shortened V by 7 bases and J by 11 bases, and 28 bases separated the two germline ends. Germline CDR1 SEHNR, CDR2 FQNEAQ (reference sequence). This CDR3 spans 16 amino acids. Source: PBMCs, taken around atezolizumab (anti-PD-L1) treatment. The origin of this receptor is a man aged 35 to 55 with urothelial cancer. The chain links TRBV7-9 to TRBJ2-3, with a possible D match to TRBD2 (5 bases). CDR3 sequence (DNA): TGTGCCAGCAACCCGAGGGATCCCGGCGTAAACGTCTTGCAGTATTTT. Its protein product is CASNPRDPGVNVLQYF.